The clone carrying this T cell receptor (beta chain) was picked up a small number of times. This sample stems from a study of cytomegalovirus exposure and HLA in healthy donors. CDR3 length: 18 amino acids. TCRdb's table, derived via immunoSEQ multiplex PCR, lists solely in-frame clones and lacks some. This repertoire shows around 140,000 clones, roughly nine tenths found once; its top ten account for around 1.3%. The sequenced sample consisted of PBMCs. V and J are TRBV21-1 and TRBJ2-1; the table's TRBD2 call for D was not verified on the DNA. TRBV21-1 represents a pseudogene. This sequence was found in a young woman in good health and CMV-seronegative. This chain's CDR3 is CASSKTLAGGRSYNEQFF. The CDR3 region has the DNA TGTGCCAGCAGCAAGACGCTAGCGGGGGGGCGGTCCTACAATGAGCAGTTCTTC.